The present entry profiles one TCR beta chain with its context. The antigen is unknown. V was shortened by 5 bases and J by 5 bases, with 8 bases between the two germline ends. This CDR3 has 11 amino acids. From germline, CDR1 is DFQATT and CDR2 SNEGSKA (reference sequence). The PCR ran on 60 Vbeta and 13 Jbeta primers. The protocol was immunoSEQ multiplex PCR, while the TCRdb copy is restricted to in-frame clones and leaves out a portion. The repertoire has about 190,000 clones, around 85% of them found once; the top ten carry 1%. This sample was included in a study of cytomegalovirus exposure and HLA in healthy donors. General study findings and limits: In a later analysis, at a false discovery rate of 0.05, some 15,000 TCR beta sequences were associated with HLA alleles. Presence/absence analyses supposed approximately even sequencing depth among donors. A later analysis reportedly found that, within productive TCRs, an Asian-associated ancestry cluster had fewer N-insertions than the mean observed across the roughly 690 donors. In vitro testing confirmed a few CMV-associated chains as specific for CMV antigens.

This sequence joins TRBV20-1 and TRBJ2-3; tentatively, D is TRBD2 (6 bases). The source is a boy aged 2 to 10 in good health and CMV-seronegative. Sequencing was carried out using PBMCs. The CDR3 loop reads CSAAGGDTQYF. In nucleotides, the CDR3 is TGCAGTGCTGCCGGGGGAGATACGCAGTATTTT.